The clone carrying this T cell receptor (beta chain) was seen more than once but under ten times. This sample was included in a study of T cell responses to AZD1222 COVID-19 vaccine. The CDR3 loop spans 13 amino acids. Germline-derived CDR1 and CDR2 are SQVTM and ANQGSEA. J gave up 9 bases and V 6 bases, and 11 bases lay outside the gene matches. Method: immunoSEQ multiplex PCR; TCRdb's copy keeps in-frame clones and lacks some. Among 25,000 to 30,000 clones listed, over 90% were seen once. Material: peripheral blood, obtained on day 0 of AZD1222 vaccination. The TCR sequence derives from an adult in good health. The chain employs TRBV29-1 and TRBJ2-5, with 9 bases matching TRBD1. The CDR3 sequence: CSVRDRESEAQYF. CDR3 in DNA: TGCAGCGTCCGGGACAGGGAGTCGGAGGCCCAGTACTTC.